This passage covers 25 T cell receptor beta chains from one sample sequenced in a study of blood T cell repertoires in COVID-19. The table came from immunoSEQ multiplex PCR; TCRdb's copy has only in-frame clones and leaves some out. The table records some 150,000 clones, approximately 90% of them present only once. The sample was peripheral blood. The receptors derive from a woman aged 55-70 years with active or convalescent COVID-19.

This clone was counted only a few times. V gene TRBV7-9 combines with J gene TRBJ1-1, with no clear D. The CDR3 consists of 12 residues. Trimming shortened V by 5 bases and J by 4 bases, and 8 bases separated the two germline ends. The germline CDR1 and CDR2 sequences are SEHNR and FQNEAQ (reference sequence). Here the CDR3 DNA reads TGTGCCAGCAGCAAGTGGAGCACTGAAGCTTTCTTT. This sequence encodes CASSKWSTEAFF.

In DNA, the CDR3 is TGTGCCAGCAGCCAAAGACAGGGGGCGTCGGGAAACACCATATATTTT. It specifies CASSQRQGASGNTIYF. This sequence joins TRBV3-1 (or the pseudogene TRBV3-2) and TRBJ1-3; 10 nucleotides align to TRBD1. Germline V gives CDR1 LGHDT, CDR2 YNNKEL (reference sequence). CDR3 size: 16 residues. The ends lost 2 bases at V and 4 bases at J; junction bases unmatched: 5.

This clone was observed a single time. The chain employs TRBV5-4 and TRBJ2-5, with D tentatively TRBD2 (5 bases). V was clipped by 4 bases and J by 5 bases, with 12 bases between them. The CDR3 runs to 13 residues. Germline V CDR1 and CDR2: SGHNT, YYREEE (reference sequence). The CDR3 nucleotides are TGTGCCAGCAGCCTTAGCGTAAGGGAGACCCAGTACTTC. Residues: CASSLSVRETQYF.

The rearrangement links TRBV7-8 to TRBJ1-1, with 7 bases aligning to TRBD1. The CDR3 is 15 amino acids. V was clipped by 2 bases and J by 0 bases; unmatched bases: 3. Germline V gene data show CDR1 as SGHVS and CDR2 as FQNEAQ. This CDR3 is CASSLMGQLNTEAFF. In DNA, the CDR3 is TGTGCCAGCAGCTTAATGGGACAGTTGAACACTGAAGCTTTCTTT.

The chain has TRBV15 and TRBJ2-3; D might be TRBD2 (5 bases). The CDR3 has 14 amino acids. CDR1 is LNHNV, CDR2 YYDKDF, per germline (reference sequence). V lost 6 bases and J 4 bases, leaving 14 bases between the germline ends. The CDR3 is CATRRDPGSDTQYF. DNA for the CDR3: TGTGCCACCAGGAGGGATCCGGGCTCAGATACGCAGTATTTT.

The chain joins TRBV10-3 to TRBJ2-7, with a tentative D call TRBD1 (5 bases). The CDR3 totals 12 residues. The V end was cut by 11 bases, the J end by 5 bases, with 16 bases between. The germline gives CDR1 ENHRY, CDR2 SYGVKD. DNA of the CDR3: TGTGCCGTAGGACGGCAGGGTGACGAGCAGTACTTC. As protein: CAVGRQGDEQYF.

This clone showed up just a few times. The gene calls are TRBV18 and TRBJ1-3; D is uncertain. CDR3 length equals 16 residues. Looked up from germline, CDR1 is KGHSH and CDR2 is LQKENI. V lost 1 base and J lost 3, with 13 bases in between. The CDR3 spells CASSPLEPRGGNTIYF. CDR3 bases: TGTGCCAGCTCACCACTCGAACCACGGGGTGGAAACACCATATATTTT.

The chain is built from TRBV18 and TRBJ2-2, with 10 nucleotides matching TRBD1. The V gene's germline CDR1 is KGHSH and CDR2 LQKENI. The CDR3 runs 17 residues. J gave up 0 bases and V 3 bases, and 4 bases lay outside the gene matches. DNA of the CDR3: TGTGCCAGCTCACCCCGAGGACAGGGGGCGAACACCGGGGAGCTGTTTTTT. Translated: CASSPRGQGANTGELFF. Full variable domain (rest looked up from reference TRBV18 and TRBJ2-2): NAGVMQNPRHLVRRRGQEARLRCSPMKGHSHVYWYRQLPEEGLKFMVYLQKENIIDESGMPKERFSAEFPKEGPSILRIQQVVRGDSAAYFCASSPRGQGANTGELFFGEGSRLTVL.

The gene calls are TRBV10-3 and TRBJ2-1; 7 nucleotides agree with TRBD1. CDR3 length: 12 amino acids. V gave up 6 bases and J gave up 8 bases; unmatched junction bases: 4. Germline V lookup: CDR1 ENHRY, CDR2 SYGVKD. The CDR3 DNA is TGTGCCATCAGCCAAGACAGGGATGAGCAGTTCTTC. Translated, it gives CAISQDRDEQFF.

The V gene is TRBV30, the J gene TRBJ1-1; no clear D. The CDR3 is 14 amino acids. Germline assignment: CDR1 GTSNPN and CDR2 SVGIG (reference sequence). Trimming stripped 3 bases from V and 2 bases from J, with 13 bases between. For the CDR3, the DNA is TGTGCCTGGAGATATCCGACTCTCAACACTGAAGCTTTCTTT. Translating it yields CAWRYPTLNTEAFF.

As DNA, the CDR3 is TGTGCCAGCAGTTACTCGACACCTGGGGCAGGGGTCGAGCAGTACTTC. Translated, it gives CASSYSTPGAGVEQYF. V usage is TRBV6-2 or TRBV6-3 and J usage is TRBJ2-7; TRBD1 is a possible D gene (6 bases). In germline, CDR1 is MNHEY, CDR2 SVGEGT. This CDR3 has 16 residues. Trimming cost V 0 bases and J 6 bases, with 18 bases left between them.

The J gene is TRBJ2-3, the V gene TRBV9; 12 positions match TRBD2. Germline V gives CDR1 SGDLS, CDR2 YYNGEE. The ends lost 3 bases at V and 6 bases at J; junction bases unmatched: 8. The CDR3 length is 16 residues. CDR3 nucleotide sequence: TGTGCCAGCAGCGCTAGCGGGGGGGCCGTCTCCGATACGCAGTATTTT. Amino acids: CASSASGGAVSDTQYF.

CDR3 DNA sequence: TGTGCCAGCAGTCGACGGGAGAACACTGAAGCTTTCTTT. It encodes CASSRRENTEAFF. V usage is TRBV6-5 and J usage is TRBJ1-1; D gene ambiguous. CDR1 MNHEY and CDR2 SVGAGI come from the germline V gene. Trimming shortened V by 5 bases and J by 1 base, and 8 bases separated the two germline ends. This CDR3 is built from 13 residues.

The chain employs TRBV25-1 and TRBJ1-1; D uncertain. The CDR3 runs to 14 residues. Germline V gene sequence: CDR1 MGHDK, CDR2 SYGVNS. Trimming cost V 0 bases and J 0 bases, with 5 bases left between them. CDR3 residues: CASSEYSMNTEAFF. The CDR3 bases are TGTGCCAGCAGTGAATATTCTATGAACACTGAAGCTTTCTTT.

This clone was observed once. The V and J genes are TRBV10-3 and TRBJ1-3; no clear D gene. Trimming pared 11 bases from V and 8 bases from J, leaving 16 bases between. The CDR3 has 12 residues. CDR1 and CDR2 from the germline V gene are ENHRY and SYGVKD. The CDR3 DNA follows: TGTGCCGTGCACGGAGGGCGGGACACCATATATTTT. Translation: CAVHGGRDTIYF.

This chain links TRBV6-5 with TRBJ2-7; the D gene is possibly TRBD1 (6 bases). Trimming took 5 bases from V and 2 from J, leaving 10 bases between them. Germline V gene data show CDR1 as MNHEY and CDR2 as SVGAGI. The CDR3 totals 13 residues. The CDR3, as DNA: TGTGCCAGCAGTAAAAACAGGGCCTACGAGCAGTACTTC. Its translation: CASSKNRAYEQYF.

This chain uses TRBV9 with TRBJ1-6; TRBD1 matches 8 bases. Germline V CDR1 and CDR2: SGDLS, YYNGEE. The CDR3 has 15 amino acids. V dropped 3 bases and J dropped 10; count of bases not matched to a gene: 9. The chain's CDR3 is CASSALDRERSPLHF. The CDR3 DNA reads as TGTGCCAGCAGCGCCCTGGACAGGGAGAGATCACCCCTCCACTTT.

The rearrangement joins TRBV6-1 to TRBJ1-1; D gene unclear. Trimming pared 2 bases from V and 10 bases from J, leaving 8 bases between. The germline V gene has CDR1 MNHNS and CDR2 SASEGT. This CDR3 contains 11 residues. This CDR3 is CASSERELAFF. As DNA, the CDR3 is TGTGCCAGCAGTGAAAGGGAGTTAGCTTTCTTT.

V gene TRBV9 combines with J gene TRBJ2-4; TRBD2 matches 8 bases. CDR3 length: 14 residues. V shed 0 bases, J shed 12 bases, and the junction held 8 bases outside the gene matches. Germline V gene sequence: CDR1 SGDLS, CDR2 YYNGEE. CDR3 amino acids: CASSVAMAGGPQYF. CDR3 DNA sequence: TGTGCCAGCAGCGTAGCTATGGCGGGGGGTCCTCAGTACTTC. Combining the CDR3 with reference TRBV9 and TRBJ2-4 gives the whole variable domain DSGVTQTPKHLITATGQRVTLRCSPRSGDLSVYWYQQSLDQGLQFLIQYYNGEERAKGNILERFSAQQFPDLHSELNLSSLELGDSALYFCASSVAMAGGPQYFGAGTRLSVL.

V gene TRBV6-2 or TRBV6-3 combines with J gene TRBJ2-1; D possibly corresponds to TRBD1 (6 bases). V gave up 5 bases and J gave up 9 bases, with 11 bases separating them. This CDR3 spans 12 amino acids. Germline CDR1 is MNHEY and CDR2 is SVGEGT. The CDR3 loop reads CASSQGWLEQFF. The CDR3 DNA sequence: TGTGCCAGCAGTCAGGGGTGGCTTGAGCAGTTCTTC.

J is TRBJ2-2 and V is TRBV10-3; tentatively, D is TRBD2 (6 bases). In germline, CDR1 is ENHRY, CDR2 SYGVKD. The V end was cut by 2 bases, the J end by 3 bases, with 13 bases between. There are 16 residues in the CDR3. CDR3 bases: TGTGCCATCAGTGAGAACGATAGGAGGGACACCGGGGAGCTGTTTTTT. Translation gives CAISENDRRDTGELFF.

The rearrangement links TRBV4-3 to TRBJ2-1, with TRBD2 matching 11 bases. This CDR3 contains 16 residues. Unmatched junction bases numbered 4, after V lost 0 bases and J lost 6 bases. Germline V lookup: CDR1 LGHNA, CDR2 YSLEER. In DNA, the CDR3 is TGCGCCAGCAGCCAAGAGACTAGCGGGATTTCCAATGAGCAGTTCTTC. Amino acids: CASSQETSGISNEQFF.

The chain has TRBV7-2 and TRBJ2-1, with 7 bases matching TRBD1. The CDR3 runs 16 residues. Germline assignment: CDR1 SGHTA and CDR2 FQGNSA. V shed 0 bases, J shed 1 base, and the junction held 3 bases outside the gene matches. CDR3 DNA: TGTGCCAGCAGCTTAGCGGGGACAGTTTCCTACAATGAGCAGTTCTTC. Its translation is CASSLAGTVSYNEQFF.

This chain links TRBV6-6 with TRBJ1-1; no clear D gene. Germline V gene lookup returns CDR1 MNHNY and CDR2 SVGAGI (reference sequence). The CDR3 totals 14 residues. V lost 8 bases and J lost 1, with 14 bases in between. CDR3 in DNA: TGTGCCAGCTCGAGTGCGGCGGGGAACACTGAAGCTTTCTTT. This encodes CASSSAAGNTEAFF.

This clone has just one count. The V call is TRBV5-8, the J call TRBJ2-1; 10 bases line up with TRBD2. V dropped 5 bases and J dropped 4; count of bases not matched to a gene: 9. Germline V gene data show CDR1 as SGHTS and CDR2 as YDEGEE. The CDR3 is 16 amino acids. The CDR3 is CASSRTAGGDYNEQFF. In nucleotides, the CDR3 is TGTGCCAGCAGTCGGACAGCGGGGGGGGATTACAATGAGCAGTTCTTC. The complete variable domain, with remaining parts taken from reference TRBV5-8 and TRBJ2-1, reads EAGVTQSPTHLIKTRGQQATLRCSPISGHTSVYWYQQALGLGLQFLLWYDEGEERNRGNFPPRFSGRQFPNYSSELNVNALELEDSALYLCASSRTAGGDYNEQFFGPGTRLTVL.